This T cell receptor beta chain was obtained from a study of blood T cell repertoires in COVID-19 (dated by TCRdb to the early 2020s). About the investigation overall: Samples from collaborators originated in the United States, Italy and Spain and spanned both the acute and convalescent phases of COVID-19. The prospective study material was composed of cDNA or gDNA derived from T cells, B-cell-depleted T cells, or PBMCs. Sample metadata almost always included a de-identified subject ID, COVID-19 status, age in years and sex. A freely available public database, intended as a resource for researchers studying the immune response to SARS-CoV-2, is where the repertoires were released. Deeply sampled blood TCRbeta repertoires from subjects exposed to, actively infected with, or recovered from COVID-19 were included in the dataset. The samples were drawn from the first 160 participants of the ongoing ImmuneRACE study and from over a thousand subjects provided by 6 global collaborators. Where available, HLA class I and class II types were taken from metadata supplied by the sample provider and were not determined by assay-based typing. Paper-wide results and their limitations: Clinical and demographic metadata were provided uncurated, with the amount varying by source and participant.

TCRbeta CDR3 regions were amplified from genomic DNA using the immunoSEQ Assay, a bias-controlled multiplex PCR. The paper's processing steps were these. Nucleated cell counts per sample were estimated from amplification of reference gene primers within the assay. To quantify the absolute abundance of each unique TCRbeta CDR3 rearrangement, sequence reads were collapsed and filtered. Productive Simpson clonality was computed per sample as the square root of Simpson's diversity index over productive rearrangements. TCRdb re-hosts the immuneACCESS table, in-frame sequences only. Its copies lack some clones; in the studies checked, an unresolved V gene accounts for under half of them, and the cause for the rest is not known. V and J calls and clone size are given by that table; D and trimming were obtained from the DNA. The sample table shows 280,000 or so clones, and approximately 89% are seen once. The ten biggest clones cover 2.5% to 3% of the sample.

The germline V gene encodes CDR1 MNHEY and CDR2 SMNVEV (reference sequence). The CDR3 holds 15 amino acids from the cysteine to the phenylalanine. Of all the DNA, just the CDR3 is kept, 45 bases in frame from base 1. Compared with germline, V lacks 4 bases and J lacks 4 bases; bases without a gene match: 3. In the prospective study, participants were roughly 18 to 100 years old, resided in 25 or so geographic areas of the United States, and were enrolled through a virtual design. In the prospective study, cohorts were assigned on the basis of participant-reported clinical history obtained from a screening survey and a study questionnaire. Exposed participants were defined as having been in contact with someone with a PCR-confirmed or clinician-diagnosed COVID-19 case within 2 weeks of study entry. Mobile phlebotomists in the prospective study collected whole blood, serum and a nasopharyngeal or oropharyngeal swab from every participant. Participants in the prospective study had the option to provide additional blood draws and questionnaires over a 2-month period. Prospective study blood samples were shipped either frozen or at room temperature before DNA extraction.

Details on this clone: Which antigen it targets is not known. No base quality information exists; no much larger clone differs at one position.

The TCR originated in a woman in her forties or fifties who had been exposed to COVID-19. Recombination linked TRBV27 to TRBJ2-7, with TRBD2 identical over 14 junction bases. Sample: PBMCs or T cells enriched from blood (not recorded which). The CDR3 region: CASSWTSGGSYEQYF. The nucleotide sequence is given as TGTGCCAGCAGTTGGACTAGCGGGGGGAGTTACGAGCAGTACTTC.